This is a list of T cell receptor beta chains from one sample in a study of human T cells and chemical hapten exposure. TCRdb called the RACE reads again in MiXCR, with one record for every CDR3 protein. The sample has about 120,000 distinct CDR3 sequences, roughly 13% seen once. The source was whole blood, collected in connection with sensitization to the hapten diphenylcyclopropenone (DPC). The receptor source for this set is a woman between 18 and 29 years old with alopecia areata. Some clones in this sample may be carry-over from other donors' samples. Each CDR3 is given with its conserved first and last residue. The order of the fields is clone size, V gene, J gene, D gene, CDR3 DNA, CDR3 protein. A D gene is named only where the DNA matches it firmly. Size is omitted from some rows. Given values are once, few, many or a class for expanded clones.

clone_size: few; v_call: TRBV7-9; j_call: TRBJ1-2; d_call: -; cdr3_nt: TGTGCCAGCAGCTGGGCGGATGGCTACACCTTC; cdr3_aa: CASSWADGYTF
clone_size: many; v_call: TRBV7-3; j_call: TRBJ1-1; d_call: -; cdr3_nt: TGTGCCAGCAGCTTGCAGCGGAACACTGAAGCTTTCTTT; cdr3_aa: CASSLQRNTEAFF
clone_size: few; v_call: TRBV4-2; j_call: TRBJ2-2; d_call: TRBD1; cdr3_nt: TGTGCCAGCAGCCAAGGACAGGGGGACACCGGGGAGCTGTTTTTT; cdr3_aa: CASSQGQGDTGELFF
clone_size: many; v_call: TRBV7-9; j_call: TRBJ1-3; d_call: -; cdr3_nt: TGTGCCAGCAGCTTACTTCGGTACTCGAGAAACACCATATATTTT; cdr3_aa: CASSLLRYSRNTIYF
clone_size: few; v_call: TRBV7-3; j_call: TRBJ1-2; d_call: -; cdr3_nt: TGTGCCAGCAGCCCAAGCGGACAAAGCTATGGCTACACCTTC; cdr3_aa: CASSPSGQSYGYTF
clone_size: -; v_call: TRBV12-3/TRBV12-4; j_call: TRBJ2-7; d_call: TRBD1; cdr3_nt: TGTGCCAGCAGTTCCCGGGACAGATTCTCCTACGAGCAGTACTTC; cdr3_aa: CASSSRDRFSYEQYF
clone_size: few; v_call: TRBV25-1; j_call: TRBJ2-2; d_call: -; cdr3_nt: TGTGCCAGCAGTGACCGTCTTCGGGGGCGCACCAATTTACAAAACACCGGGGAGCTGTTTTTT; cdr3_aa: CASSDRLRGRTNLQNTGELFF
clone_size: -; v_call: TRBV7-8; j_call: TRBJ2-3; d_call: TRBD2; cdr3_nt: TGTGCCAGCAGCTTAGCGGGACTAGCGGGGGGCGGAGATACGCAGTATTTT; cdr3_aa: CASSLAGLAGGGDTQYF
clone_size: -; v_call: TRBV3-1; j_call: TRBJ2-5; d_call: -; cdr3_nt: TGTGCCAGCAGCCAGCAAACACACTTCCAAGAGACCCAGTACTTC; cdr3_aa: CASSQQTHFQETQYF
clone_size: -; v_call: TRBV5-1; j_call: TRBJ1-1; d_call: -; cdr3_nt: TGCGCCAGCAGCTTGGCCGGACAGACGAACACTGAAGCTTTCTTT; cdr3_aa: CASSLAGQTNTEAFF
clone_size: -; v_call: TRBV7-9; j_call: TRBJ2-5; d_call: TRBD1; cdr3_nt: TGTGCCAGCAGCCACAGGGGCCAAGAGACCCAGTACTTC; cdr3_aa: CASSHRGQETQYF
clone_size: many; v_call: TRBV7-9; j_call: TRBJ2-2; d_call: -; cdr3_nt: TGTGCCAGCAGCAGTCCCCGCATGAGGCGGGCCGCGAACACCGGGGAGCTGTTTTTT; cdr3_aa: CASSSPRMRRAANTGELFF
clone_size: -; v_call: TRBV4-3; j_call: TRBJ2-6; d_call: -; cdr3_nt: TGCGCCAGCAGCCAAGATAGGAGGAAGTCTGGGGCCAACGTCCTGACTTTC; cdr3_aa: CASSQDRRKSGANVLTF
clone_size: -; v_call: TRBV5-1; j_call: TRBJ1-1; d_call: TRBD1; cdr3_nt: TGCGCCAGCAGCTTGGAGGGGGCATTCGGTGAAGCTTTCTTT; cdr3_aa: CASSLEGAFGEAFF
clone_size: -; v_call: TRBV11-2; j_call: TRBJ2-1; d_call: -; cdr3_nt: TGTGCCAGCAGCTTAACGGACAGCTCCTACAATGAGCAGCTCTTC; cdr3_aa: CASSLTDSSYNEQLF
clone_size: -; v_call: TRBV6-5; j_call: TRBJ2-7; d_call: TRBD2; cdr3_nt: TGTGCCAGCATCGATACTAGCGGGGGAAACTACGAGCAGTACTTC; cdr3_aa: CASIDTSGGNYEQYF
clone_size: few; v_call: TRBV6-2/TRBV6-3; j_call: TRBJ1-1; d_call: -; cdr3_nt: TGTGCCAGCAGTTACAGTGGAACCTGGAACACTGAAGCTTTCTTT; cdr3_aa: CASSYSGTWNTEAFF
clone_size: -; v_call: TRBV5-1; j_call: TRBJ1-1; d_call: -; cdr3_nt: TGCGCCAGCAGCTTGCAGGGGCCCTCGGCATCCGAAGCTTTCTTT; cdr3_aa: CASSLQGPSASEAFF
clone_size: few; v_call: TRBV28; j_call: TRBJ1-2; d_call: TRBD1; cdr3_nt: TGTGCCAGCAGTCCAGCGACAGGGGCTAACTATGGCTACACCTTC; cdr3_aa: CASSPATGANYGYTF
clone_size: few; v_call: TRBV25-1; j_call: TRBJ2-7; d_call: -; cdr3_nt: TGTGCCAGCCAGGGGGGGTACGAGCAGTACTTC; cdr3_aa: CASQGGYEQYF
clone_size: -; v_call: TRBV10-3; j_call: TRBJ2-7; d_call: -; cdr3_nt: TGTGCCATCAGTGACGCGTCAGAAACCTACGAGCAGTACTTC; cdr3_aa: CAISDASETYEQYF
clone_size: few; v_call: TRBV5-6; j_call: TRBJ1-1; d_call: -; cdr3_nt: TGTGCCAGCAGCTTGTACAAGGGCTTGAACACTGAAGCTTTCTTT; cdr3_aa: CASSLYKGLNTEAFF
clone_size: few; v_call: TRBV29-1; j_call: TRBJ2-3; d_call: -; cdr3_nt: TGCAGCGTTGAAGACCGAACAATGAGCCAGTTCGGAGGGGTCCCAGATACGCAGTATTTT; cdr3_aa: CSVEDRTMSQFGGVPDTQYF
clone_size: -; v_call: TRBV11-2; j_call: TRBJ2-1; d_call: -; cdr3_nt: TGTGCCAGCAGCCCCGAGGGGGATGAGCAGTTCTTC; cdr3_aa: CASSPEGDEQFF
clone_size: many; v_call: TRBV20-1; j_call: TRBJ1-3; d_call: -; cdr3_nt: TGCAGTGCGGTCAGGGGTTCTGGAAACACCATATATTTT; cdr3_aa: CSAVRGSGNTIYF
clone_size: many; v_call: TRBV6-2/TRBV6-3; j_call: TRBJ2-3; d_call: -; cdr3_nt: TGTGCCAGCAGGGACTTCCGCACAGATACGCAGTATTTT; cdr3_aa: CASRDFRTDTQYF
clone_size: many; v_call: TRBV20-1; j_call: TRBJ2-1; d_call: TRBD2; cdr3_nt: TGCAGTGCTAACAGCGGGGAATACAATGAGCAGTTCTTC; cdr3_aa: CSANSGEYNEQFF